The clone carrying this TCR beta chain was seen at least ten times. The antigen is unknown. The read gets to within 3 residues of the CDR3 end, and the germline J gene fills in the rest. TCRdb's table, derived via immunoSEQ multiplex PCR, lists solely in-frame clones and lacks some. This repertoire holds about 64,000 clones, and none appear only once. The data originate from a study of T cell clonality in common variable immunodeficiency. Study-level points and caveats: T cell subpopulation sequencing would be needed to explain CVID clonality. TCRbeta clonality was increased in CVID versus healthy controls.

This CDR3 region has 13 residues. Germline CDR1 SQVTM, CDR2 ANQGSEA. Between the trimmed V and J ends, which lost 7 bases and 3 bases, there was a span of 15 bases. Sequenced material: peripheral blood mononuclear cells. V and J are TRBV29-1 and TRBJ1-2; TRBD1 might be the D (6 bases). The TCR sequence derives from a person aged 18 to 75 in good health. The CDR3 here is CSALGQEDYGYTF. Incomplete CDR3 DNA: TGCAGCGCGCTGGGACAAGAAGACTATGGC.